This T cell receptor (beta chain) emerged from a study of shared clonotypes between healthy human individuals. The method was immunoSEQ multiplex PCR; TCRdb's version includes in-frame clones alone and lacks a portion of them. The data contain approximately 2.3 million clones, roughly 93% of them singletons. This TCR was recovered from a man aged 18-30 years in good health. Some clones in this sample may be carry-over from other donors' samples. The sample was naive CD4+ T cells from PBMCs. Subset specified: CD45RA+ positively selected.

CDR3 loop: CASSLDPKGLLNTGGGELFF. The CDR3 nucleotides are TGTGCCAGCAGCTTAGACCCCAAGGGGCTCCTTAACACCGGGGGCGGGGAGCTGTTTTTT. V usage is TRBV11-2 and J usage is TRBJ2-2; possibly TRBD2 for D (6 bases). CDR1 is SGHAT, CDR2 FQNNGV, per germline. V shed 0 bases and J shed 7 bases, with 27 bases lying between them. The CDR3 runs 20 residues.